This passage covers 9 T cell receptor beta chains from one sample sequenced in a study of T cells in localized non-small cell lung cancer (dated by TCRdb to the early 2020s). Library method: the immunoSEQ multiplex PCR assay. This immuneACCESS table, as held by TCRdb, lists in-frame sequences with V and J called but not all clones. Of the missing ones, under half trace to an unresolved V gene in checked studies; the others have no known cause. The sample table shows about 2,000 clones, and roughly 36% are seen once. Of the sample, roughly 12% is held by the ten largest clones. Source: lung tumor tissue, taken before any cancer treatment. The receptors come from a male donor older than 55 with stage II lung adenocarcinoma.

The chain's CDR3 is CSVRRDFPYEQYF. CDR3 nucleotide sequence: TGCAGCGTTCGCAGGGATTTCCCGTACGAGCAGTACTTC. The chain uses TRBV29-1 and TRBJ2-7; tentatively, D is TRBD1 (5 bases). Germline CDR1 and CDR2: SQVTM and ANQGSEA. The V end was cut by 5 bases, the J end by 4 bases, with 15 bases between. The CDR3 is 13 amino acids.

The V call is TRBV19, the J call TRBJ2-7; the D gene is possibly TRBD2 (6 bases). This CDR3 has 14 amino acids. Germline V CDR1 and CDR2: LNHDA, SQIVND (reference sequence). The V end lost 5 bases, the J end lost 0 bases, and 11 bases lay between the germline ends. The DNA for the CDR3 is TGTGCCAGTAGTGCCGGACTAAGCTCCTACGAGCAGTACTTC. As protein: CASSAGLSSYEQYF.

This chain connects TRBV14 to TRBJ2-3; no firm D call. Trimming took 1 base from V and 8 from J, leaving 4 bases between them. The germline gives CDR1 SGHDN, CDR2 FVKESK. This CDR3 has 11 amino acids. The CDR3 reads CASSQGGTQYF. The CDR3 region has the DNA TGTGCCAGCAGCCAAGGGGGTACGCAGTATTTT.

This CDR3 is CASSPRGSPQETQYF. CDR3 nucleotides: TGTGCCAGCTCACCACGGGGATCCCCCCAAGAGACCCAGTACTTC. This chain uses TRBV18 with TRBJ2-5; D ambiguous. Trimming left V 1 base short and J 1 base short, with 10 bases between. CDR1 and CDR2 from the germline V gene are KGHSH and LQKENI. This CDR3 comprises 15 residues.

V is TRBV30 and J is TRBJ2-7; 9 bases map to TRBD1. This CDR3 region has 14 residues. Trimming cost V 5 bases and J 5 bases; bases outside gene matches: 10. The germline gives CDR1 GTSNPN, CDR2 SVGIG (reference sequence). CDR3 amino acids: CAWSLGTGFDEQYF. The CDR3 DNA is TGTGCCTGGTCGCTTGGGACAGGGTTCGACGAGCAGTACTTC.

This chain connects TRBV11-3 to TRBJ1-4, with D tentatively TRBD1 (6 bases). This CDR3 spans 14 amino acids. Germline lookup yields CDR1 SGHNT and CDR2 YENEEA. The V and J ends lost 3 bases and 2 bases respectively, with 7 bases between them. The CDR3 reads CASSLRGTNEKLFF. CDR3 nucleotide sequence: TGTGCCAGCAGCTTGAGGGGGACTAATGAAAAACTGTTTTTT.

This clone is medium-sized within its sample. The genes are TRBV6-8 and TRBJ1-6; TRBD1 aligns across 7 bases. V gave up 10 bases and J gave up 6 bases; unmatched junction bases: 6. The CDR3 covers 13 residues. Germline V gives CDR1 MNHGY, CDR2 SAAAGT. CDR3 in DNA: TGTGCCATCACAGGGGAGTTTAATTCACCCCTCCACTTT. Its translation is CAITGEFNSPLHF.

The chain has TRBV6-8 and TRBJ2-2, with 9 bases matching TRBD1. The germline CDR1 and CDR2 sequences are MNHGY and SAAAGT. V lost 6 bases to trimming and J lost 3 bases; unmatched junction nucleotides: 14. The CDR3 runs to 18 residues. The CDR3 DNA follows: TGTGCCAGCAGATCCTACCATGGGGGACAGGGCGACACCGGGGAGCTGTTTTTT. Translation gives CASRSYHGGQGDTGELFF.

This clone was counted a few times. Here the CDR3 reads CASSVRGLSYEQYF. The CDR3 DNA is TGTGCCAGCAGCGTAAGGGGACTGAGCTACGAGCAGTACTTC. This chain uses TRBV9 with TRBJ2-7, with TRBD2 as a possible D gene (6 bases). CDR3 length equals 14 residues. V gave up 1 base and J gave up 3 bases, with 11 bases separating them. Per germline, CDR1 SGDLS and CDR2 YYNGEE.